This entry describes one TCR beta chain. V dropped 10 bases and J dropped 6 bases, with 19 bases sitting between them. Germline CDR1 MDHEN, CDR2 SYDVKM. The CDR3 has 14 amino acids. This sample is drawn from a study of T cell changes during pregnancy in multiple sclerosis. The repertoire was sequenced with immunoSEQ multiplex PCR; TCRdb's copy has only in-frame clones and lacks some. The table has tens of thousands of clones, roughly 93% seen once. This TCR was recovered from a female donor with multiple sclerosis, enrolled in a pregnancy study. The chain is built from TRBV28 and TRBJ1-5; possible D gene TRBD1, 5 bases. Sequencing was performed on CD8+ T cells from peripheral blood mononuclear cells, taken in the third trimester of pregnancy. The CDR3 region is CATRRWRGAQPQHF. The CDR3 region has the DNA TGTGCCACCAGACGCTGGAGGGGCGCTCAGCCCCAGCATTTT.